The present TCR beta chain was sequenced within a study of cytomegalovirus exposure and HLA in healthy donors. Study outcomes and limitations: Follow-up analysis found HLA locus-dependent TCR association rates, highest for DRB1 and lowest for HLA-C. With further analysis later on, most CMV-associated TCR beta chains appeared HLA-restricted. TCR beta V segments were, for the most part, productive about 87% or about 30% of the time in an earlier analysis.

To note about this clone: What it recognizes is unknown.

As for the donors, each was a healthy bone marrow donor. CDR1 is MGHDK and CDR2 is SYGVNS in the germline V gene. The CDR3 runs to 14 residues. The V gene lost 1 base and the J gene lost 8 bases, with 11 bases spanning the gap. In the PCR, 60 Vbeta and 13 Jbeta primers were used. Using immunoSEQ multiplex PCR, the repertoire was profiled, and TCRdb retains in-frame clones only, with some absent. The table includes roughly 120,000 clones, around three quarters detected once. The chain joins TRBV25-1 to TRBJ1-4, with D unclear. The sequence derives from a woman younger than 35 in good health and CMV-seropositive. Sequencing used PBMCs. CDR3 protein: CASSESGLGEKLFF. In nucleotides, the CDR3 is TGTGCCAGCAGTGAATCGGGGTTAGGCGAAAAACTGTTTTTT.